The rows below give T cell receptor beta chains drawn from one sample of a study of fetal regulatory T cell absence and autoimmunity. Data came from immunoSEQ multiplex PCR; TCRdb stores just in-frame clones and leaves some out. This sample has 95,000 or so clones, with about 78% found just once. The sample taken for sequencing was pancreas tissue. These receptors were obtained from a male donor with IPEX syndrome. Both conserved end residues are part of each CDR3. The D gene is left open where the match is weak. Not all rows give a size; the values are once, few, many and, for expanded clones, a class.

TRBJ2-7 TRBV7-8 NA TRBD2 CASSPRTSGFSYEQYF TGTGCCAGCAGCCCGAGGACTAGCGGGTTCTCCTACGAGCAGTACTTC
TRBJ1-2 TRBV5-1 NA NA CASSLGGPNYGYTF TGCGCCAGCAGCTTGGGAGGACCTAACTATGGCTACACCTTC
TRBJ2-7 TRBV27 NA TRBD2 CASSSGLSYEQYF TGTGCCAGCAGTTCGGGACTAAGTTACGAGCAGTACTTC
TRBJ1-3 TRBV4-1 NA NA CASSQDLGSGNTIYF TGCGCCAGCAGCCAAGACCTAGGCTCTGGAAACACCATATATTTT
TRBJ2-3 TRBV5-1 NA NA CASSERVTTDTQYF TGCGCCAGCAGCGAGCGGGTGACCACAGATACGCAGTATTTT
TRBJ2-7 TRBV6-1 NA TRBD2 CASSEARLAGPYEQYF TGTGCCAGCAGTGAAGCGAGACTAGCGGGGCCCTACGAGCAGTACTTC
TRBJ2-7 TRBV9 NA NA CASSVAGGYYEQYF TGTGCCAGCAGCGTAGCGGGGGGCTACTACGAGCAGTACTTC
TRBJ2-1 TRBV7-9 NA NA CASSLYLARSYNEQFF TGTGCCAGCAGCTTATACCTAGCCCGATCCTACAATGAGCAGTTCTTC
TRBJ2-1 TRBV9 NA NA CASSVGGASNEQFF TGTGCCAGCAGCGTGGGCGGGGCGAGCAATGAGCAGTTCTTC
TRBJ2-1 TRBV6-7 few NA CASSYGSSYNEQFF TGTGCCAGCAGTTACGGGAGCTCCTACAATGAGCAGTTCTTC